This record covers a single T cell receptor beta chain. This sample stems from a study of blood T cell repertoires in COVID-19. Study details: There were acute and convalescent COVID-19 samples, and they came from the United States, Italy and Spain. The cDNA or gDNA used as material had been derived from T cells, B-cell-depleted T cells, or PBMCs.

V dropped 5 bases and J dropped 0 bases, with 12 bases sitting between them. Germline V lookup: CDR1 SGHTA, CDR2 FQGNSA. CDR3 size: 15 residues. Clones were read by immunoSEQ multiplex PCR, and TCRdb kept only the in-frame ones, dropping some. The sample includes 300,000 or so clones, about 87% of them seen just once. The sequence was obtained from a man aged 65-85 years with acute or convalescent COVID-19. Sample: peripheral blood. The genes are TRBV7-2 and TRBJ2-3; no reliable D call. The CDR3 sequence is CASSPPYSSTDTQYF. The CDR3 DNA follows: TGTGCCAGCAGCCCCCCCTATTCTAGCACAGATACGCAGTATTTT.